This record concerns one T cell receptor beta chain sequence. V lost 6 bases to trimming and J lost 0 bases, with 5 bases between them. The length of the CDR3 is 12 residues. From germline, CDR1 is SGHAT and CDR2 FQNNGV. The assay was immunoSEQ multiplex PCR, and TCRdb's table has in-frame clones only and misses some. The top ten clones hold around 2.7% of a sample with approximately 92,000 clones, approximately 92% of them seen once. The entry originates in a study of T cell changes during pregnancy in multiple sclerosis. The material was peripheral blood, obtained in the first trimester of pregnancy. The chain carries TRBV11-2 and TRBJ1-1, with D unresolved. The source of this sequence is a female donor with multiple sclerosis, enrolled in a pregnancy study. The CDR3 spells CASSQLNTEAFF. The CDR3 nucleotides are TGTGCCAGCAGTCAGTTGAACACTGAAGCTTTCTTT.